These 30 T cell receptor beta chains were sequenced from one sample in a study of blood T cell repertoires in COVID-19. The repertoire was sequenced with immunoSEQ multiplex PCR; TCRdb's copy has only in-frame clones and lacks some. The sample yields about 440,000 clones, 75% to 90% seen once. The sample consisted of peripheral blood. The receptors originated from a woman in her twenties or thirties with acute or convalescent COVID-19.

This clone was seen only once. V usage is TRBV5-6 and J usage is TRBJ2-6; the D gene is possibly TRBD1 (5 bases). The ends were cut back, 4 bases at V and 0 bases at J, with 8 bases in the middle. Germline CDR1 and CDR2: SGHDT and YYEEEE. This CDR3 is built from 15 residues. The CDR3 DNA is TGTGCCAGCAGCCCAGGGATCTCTGGGGCCAACGTCCTGACTTTC. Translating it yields CASSPGISGANVLTF.

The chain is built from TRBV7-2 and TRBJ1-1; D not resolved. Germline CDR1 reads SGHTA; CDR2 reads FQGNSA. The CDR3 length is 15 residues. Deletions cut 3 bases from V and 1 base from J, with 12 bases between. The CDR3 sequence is CASSLSPVWNTEAFF. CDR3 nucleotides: TGTGCCAGCAGCTTGTCCCCGGTGTGGAACACTGAAGCTTTCTTT.

The CDR3 reads CASRDSNNQPQHF. The CDR3 nucleotides read TGTGCCAGCCGGGACAGTAACAATCAGCCCCAGCATTTT. This rearrangement joins TRBV2 to TRBJ1-5; 7 bases line up with TRBD1. The J segment lost 3 bases and the V segment lost 8 bases, leaving 4 bases of the junction unmatched. There are 13 residues in the CDR3. Germline CDR1 and CDR2: SNHLY and FYNNEI.

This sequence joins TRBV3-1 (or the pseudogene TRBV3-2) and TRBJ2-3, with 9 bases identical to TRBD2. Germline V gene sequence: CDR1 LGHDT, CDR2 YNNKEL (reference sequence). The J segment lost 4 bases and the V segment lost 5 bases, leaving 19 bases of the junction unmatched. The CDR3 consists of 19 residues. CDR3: CASSSRPGTSSVVPDTQYF. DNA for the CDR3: TGTGCCAGCAGCTCTCGTCCCGGGACTAGCTCGGTCGTTCCAGATACGCAGTATTTT.

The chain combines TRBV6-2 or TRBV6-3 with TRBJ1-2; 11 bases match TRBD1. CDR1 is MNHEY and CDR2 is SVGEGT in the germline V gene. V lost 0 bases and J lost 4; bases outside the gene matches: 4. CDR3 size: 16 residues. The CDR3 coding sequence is TGTGCCAGCAGTTACTCCGGGACAGGGGGGATCTATGGCTACACCTTC. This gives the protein CASSYSGTGGIYGYTF.

DNA of the CDR3: TGTGCCAGTAGCTGGGCAGGTACCTACGAGCAGTACTTC. Translating gives CASSWAGTYEQYF. The J gene is TRBJ2-7, the V gene TRBV19; D is uncertain. Germline lookup yields CDR1 LNHDA and CDR2 SQIVND (reference sequence). The CDR3 extends over 13 amino acids. Between the trimmed V and J ends, which lost 6 bases and 2 bases, there was a span of 11 bases.

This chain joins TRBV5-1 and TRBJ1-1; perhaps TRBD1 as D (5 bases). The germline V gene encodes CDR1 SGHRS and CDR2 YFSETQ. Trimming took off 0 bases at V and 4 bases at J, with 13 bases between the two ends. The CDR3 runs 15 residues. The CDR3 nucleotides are TGCGCCAGCAGCTTGGTCGGGGGTTTGATCACTGAAGCTTTCTTT. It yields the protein CASSLVGGLITEAFF.

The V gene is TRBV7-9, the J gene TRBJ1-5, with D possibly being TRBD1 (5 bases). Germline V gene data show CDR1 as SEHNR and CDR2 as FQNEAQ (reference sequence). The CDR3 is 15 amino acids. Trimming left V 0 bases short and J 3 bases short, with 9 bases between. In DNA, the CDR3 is TGTGCCAGCAGCTTAGCGGGGGGAATCAATCAGCCCCAGCATTTT. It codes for CASSLAGGINQPQHF.

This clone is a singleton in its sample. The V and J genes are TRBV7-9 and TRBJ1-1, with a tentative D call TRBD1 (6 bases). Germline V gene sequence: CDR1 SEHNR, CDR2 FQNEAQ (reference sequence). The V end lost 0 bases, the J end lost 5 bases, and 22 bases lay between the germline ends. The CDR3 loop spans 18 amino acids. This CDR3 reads CASSLALRVGALGTEAFF. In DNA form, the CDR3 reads TGTGCCAGCAGCTTAGCTCTACGAGTGGGGGCTCTGGGGACTGAAGCTTTCTTT.

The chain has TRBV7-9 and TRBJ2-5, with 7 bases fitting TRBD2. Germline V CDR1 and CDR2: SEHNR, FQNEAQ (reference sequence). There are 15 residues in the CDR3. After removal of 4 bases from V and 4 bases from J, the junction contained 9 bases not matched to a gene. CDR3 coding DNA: TGTGCCAGCAGCTACCCGTGGGGGGGGATAGAGACCCAGTACTTC. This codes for CASSYPWGGIETQYF.

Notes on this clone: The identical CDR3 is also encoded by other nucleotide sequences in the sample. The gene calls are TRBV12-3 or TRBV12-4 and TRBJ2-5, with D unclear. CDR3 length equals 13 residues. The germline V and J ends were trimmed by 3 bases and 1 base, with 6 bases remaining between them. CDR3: CASSFAGQETQYF. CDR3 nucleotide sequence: TGTGCCAGCAGTTTCGCAGGCCAAGAGACCCAGTACTTC.

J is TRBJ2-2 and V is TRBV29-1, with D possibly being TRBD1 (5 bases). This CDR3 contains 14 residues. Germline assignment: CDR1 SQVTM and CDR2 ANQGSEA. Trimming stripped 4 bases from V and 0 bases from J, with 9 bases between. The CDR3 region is CSVGVRANTGELFF. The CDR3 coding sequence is TGCAGCGTTGGGGTCAGGGCGAACACCGGGGAGCTGTTTTTT.

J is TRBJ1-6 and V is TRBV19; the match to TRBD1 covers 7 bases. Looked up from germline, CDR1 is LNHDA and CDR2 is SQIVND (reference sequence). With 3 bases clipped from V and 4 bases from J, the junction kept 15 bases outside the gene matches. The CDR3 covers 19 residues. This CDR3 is CASSIQGQRSGFYNSPLHF. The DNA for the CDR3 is TGTGCCAGTAGTATCCAGGGACAGCGAAGCGGATTTTATAATTCACCCCTCCACTTT.

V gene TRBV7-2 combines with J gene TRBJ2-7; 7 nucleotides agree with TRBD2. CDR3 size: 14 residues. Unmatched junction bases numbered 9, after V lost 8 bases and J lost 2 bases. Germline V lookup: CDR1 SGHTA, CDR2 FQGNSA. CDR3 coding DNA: TGTGCCAGCTCAAGGGGAGGGAAGACCTACGAGCAGTACTTC. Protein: CASSRGGKTYEQYF.

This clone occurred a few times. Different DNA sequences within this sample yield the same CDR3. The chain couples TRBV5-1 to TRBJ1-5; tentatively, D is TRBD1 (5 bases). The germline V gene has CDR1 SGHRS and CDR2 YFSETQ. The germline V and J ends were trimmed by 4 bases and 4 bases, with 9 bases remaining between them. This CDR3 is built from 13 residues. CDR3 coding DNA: TGCGCCAGCAGCCCCGACAGAAATCAGCCCCAGCATTTT. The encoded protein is CASSPDRNQPQHF.

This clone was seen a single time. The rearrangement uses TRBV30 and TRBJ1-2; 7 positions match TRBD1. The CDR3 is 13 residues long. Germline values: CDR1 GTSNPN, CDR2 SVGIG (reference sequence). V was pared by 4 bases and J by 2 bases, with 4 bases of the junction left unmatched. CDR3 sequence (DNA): TGTGCCTGGACCCCGGACAGGAACTATGGCTACACCTTC. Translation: CAWTPDRNYGYTF.

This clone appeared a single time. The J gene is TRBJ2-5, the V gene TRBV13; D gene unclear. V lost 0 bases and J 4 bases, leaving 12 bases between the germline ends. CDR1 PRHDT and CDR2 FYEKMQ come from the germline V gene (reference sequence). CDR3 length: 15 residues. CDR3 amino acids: CASSLGPGGSETQYF. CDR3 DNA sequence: TGTGCCAGCAGCTTAGGTCCGGGTGGATCAGAGACCCAGTACTTC.

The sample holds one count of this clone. Here the CDR3 reads CASSYSSVNTGELFF. The CDR3 bases are TGTGCCAGCAGTTACTCGAGTGTAAACACCGGGGAGCTGTTTTTT. The chain joins TRBV6-5 to TRBJ2-2; D gene uncertain. Trimming left V 0 bases short and J 2 bases short, with 7 bases between. The CDR3 totals 15 residues. Germline values: CDR1 MNHEY, CDR2 SVGAGI.

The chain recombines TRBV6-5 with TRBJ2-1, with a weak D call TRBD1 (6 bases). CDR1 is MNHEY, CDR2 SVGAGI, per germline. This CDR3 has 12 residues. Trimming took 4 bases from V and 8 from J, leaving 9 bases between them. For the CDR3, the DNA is TGTGCCAGCAGTTCACAGGGTGATGAGCAGTTCTTC. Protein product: CASSSQGDEQFF.

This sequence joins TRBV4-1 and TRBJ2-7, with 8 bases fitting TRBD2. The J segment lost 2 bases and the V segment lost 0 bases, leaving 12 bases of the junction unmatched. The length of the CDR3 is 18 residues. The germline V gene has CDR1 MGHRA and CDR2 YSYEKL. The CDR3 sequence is CASSQDGHGGEPTYEQYF. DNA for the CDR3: TGCGCCAGCAGCCAAGATGGACACGGGGGGGAACCTACCTACGAGCAGTACTTC.

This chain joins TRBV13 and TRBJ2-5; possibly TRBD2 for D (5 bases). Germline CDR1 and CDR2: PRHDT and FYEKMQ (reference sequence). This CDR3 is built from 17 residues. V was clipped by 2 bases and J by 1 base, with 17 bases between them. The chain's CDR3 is CASSLRSLDSSQETQYF. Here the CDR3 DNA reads TGTGCCAGCAGCTTAAGGAGCTTGGACTCAAGCCAAGAGACCCAGTACTTC. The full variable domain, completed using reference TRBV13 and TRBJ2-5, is AAGVIQSPRHLIKEKRETATLKCYPIPRHDTVYWYQQGPGQDPQFLISFYEKMQSDKGSIPDRFSAQQFSDYHSELNMSSLELGDSALYFCASSLRSLDSSQETQYFGPGTRLLVL.

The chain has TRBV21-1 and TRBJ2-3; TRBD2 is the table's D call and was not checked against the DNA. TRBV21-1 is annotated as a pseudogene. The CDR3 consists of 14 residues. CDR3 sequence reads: CASKPYRGSDTQYF. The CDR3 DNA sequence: TGTGCCAGCAAGCCGTATCGGGGATCAGATACGCAGTATTTT.

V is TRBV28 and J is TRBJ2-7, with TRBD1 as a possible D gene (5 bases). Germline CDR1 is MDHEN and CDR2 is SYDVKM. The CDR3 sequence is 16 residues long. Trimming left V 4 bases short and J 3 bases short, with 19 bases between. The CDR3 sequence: CASSSPLGRDIYEQYF. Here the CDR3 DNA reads TGTGCCAGCAGTTCGCCTTTGGGGCGTGATATCTACGAGCAGTACTTC.

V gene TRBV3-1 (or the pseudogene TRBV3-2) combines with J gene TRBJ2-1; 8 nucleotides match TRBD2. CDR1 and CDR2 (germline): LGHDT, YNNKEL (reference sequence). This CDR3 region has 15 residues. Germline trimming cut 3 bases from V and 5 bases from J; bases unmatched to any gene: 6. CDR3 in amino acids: CASSQYGGANNEQFF. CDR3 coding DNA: TGTGCCAGCAGCCAGTACGGGGGGGCCAACAATGAGCAGTTCTTC.

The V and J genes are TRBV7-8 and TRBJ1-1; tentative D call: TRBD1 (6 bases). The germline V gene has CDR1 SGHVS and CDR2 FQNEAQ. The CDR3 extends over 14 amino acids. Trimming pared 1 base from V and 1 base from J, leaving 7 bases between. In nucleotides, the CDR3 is TGTGCCAGCAGCTTAGGGGGGCGGAACACTGAAGCTTTCTTT. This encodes CASSLGGRNTEAFF. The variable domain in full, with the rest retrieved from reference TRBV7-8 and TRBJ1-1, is GAGVSQSPRYKVAKRGQDVALRCDPISGHVSLFWYQQALGQGPEFLTYFQNEAQLDKSGLPSDRFFAERPEGSVSTLKIQRTQQEDSAVYLCASSLGGRNTEAFFGQGTRLTVV.

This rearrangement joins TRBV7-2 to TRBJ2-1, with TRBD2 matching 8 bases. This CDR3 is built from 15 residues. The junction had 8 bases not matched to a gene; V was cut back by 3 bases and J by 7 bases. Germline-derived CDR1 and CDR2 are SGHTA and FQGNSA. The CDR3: CASSFRGGWWNEQFF. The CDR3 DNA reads TGTGCCAGCAGCTTTCGGGGGGGATGGTGGAATGAGCAGTTCTTC.

The CDR3 region has the DNA TGTGCCAGCAGGCGAACCTACGAGCAGTACTTC. Protein sequence: CASRRTYEQYF. The rearrangement joins TRBV28 to TRBJ2-7; D remains ambiguous. The V end was cut by 6 bases, the J end by 2 bases, with 5 bases between. Germline CDR1 and CDR2: MDHEN and SYDVKM. The length of the CDR3 is 11 residues.

CDR3: CASSSVSGELFF. In nucleotides, the CDR3 is TGCGCCAGCAGCTCAGTTTCCGGGGAGCTGTTTTTT. The chain uses TRBV5-1 and TRBJ2-2; D is unclear. Deletions cut 3 bases from V and 6 bases from J, with 6 bases between. The CDR3 consists of 12 residues. Germline lookup yields CDR1 SGHRS and CDR2 YFSETQ. Filled out from reference TRBV5-1 and TRBJ2-2, the complete variable domain reads KAGVTQTPRYLIKTRGQQVTLSCSPISGHRSVSWYQQTPGQGLQFLFEYFSETQRNKGNFPGRFSGRQFSNSRSEMNVSTLELGDSALYLCASSSVSGELFFGEGSRLTVL.

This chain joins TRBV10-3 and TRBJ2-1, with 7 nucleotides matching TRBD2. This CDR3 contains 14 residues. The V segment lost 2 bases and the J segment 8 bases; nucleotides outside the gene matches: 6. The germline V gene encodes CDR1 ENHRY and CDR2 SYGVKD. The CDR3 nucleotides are TGTGCCATCAGTGAGATTGGAGGGAGGGATGAGCAGTTCTTC. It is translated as CAISEIGGRDEQFF.

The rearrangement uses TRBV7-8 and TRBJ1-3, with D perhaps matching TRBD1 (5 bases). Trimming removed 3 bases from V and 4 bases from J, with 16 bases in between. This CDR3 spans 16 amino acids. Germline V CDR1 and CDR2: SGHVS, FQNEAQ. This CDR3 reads CASSFRDAGGGNTIYF. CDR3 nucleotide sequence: TGTGCCAGCAGCTTCCGGGACGCCGGGGGAGGAAACACCATATATTTT.